This TCR beta chain was documented in a study of CD8+CD57+ T cells in acquired aplastic anemia. On the study more broadly: DNA recovered from sorted CD4+ and CD8+ cells had a mean of about 3 ug. Findings of the study overall: Patients and controls shared roughly 28 CD8+ CDR3 sequences, which appeared highly expressed in patients and within their immunodominant clones.

On this clonotype itself: Antigen: not known.

Deletions cut 0 bases from V and 6 bases from J, with 7 bases between. Per the germline V gene, CDR1 is SGDLS and CDR2 is YYNGEE. The length of the CDR3 is 14 residues. According to the study, genomic DNA was the template for TCR beta VDJ and CDR3 profiling. TCRdb independently ran MiXCR on the reads; one entry per CDR3 protein. The data hold 250,000 to 300,000 distinct CDR3 sequences, with 55% to 60% observed a single time. The source material was sorted CD4+, CD8+, or CD8+CD57+ T cells (not recorded which) from PBMCs. J is TRBJ1-6 and V is TRBV9; no reliable D call. The receptor's source is a human donor with severe aplastic anemia or a healthy control (not recorded which). CDR3 DNA sequence: TGTGCCAGCAGCGTAGGTGTCGGTAATTCACCCCTCCACTTT. Amino acids: CASSVGVGNSPLHF.